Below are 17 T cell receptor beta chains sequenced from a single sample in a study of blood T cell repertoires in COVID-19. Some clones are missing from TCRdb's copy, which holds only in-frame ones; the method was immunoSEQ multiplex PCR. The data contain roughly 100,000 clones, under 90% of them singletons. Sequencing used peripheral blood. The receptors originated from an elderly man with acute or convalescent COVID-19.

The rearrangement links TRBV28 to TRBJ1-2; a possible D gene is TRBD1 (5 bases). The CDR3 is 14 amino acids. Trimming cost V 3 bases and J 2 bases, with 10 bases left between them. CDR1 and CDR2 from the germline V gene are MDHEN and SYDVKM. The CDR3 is CASSFWRGNYGYTF. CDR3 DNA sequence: TGTGCCAGCAGTTTTTGGCGGGGGAACTATGGCTACACCTTC.

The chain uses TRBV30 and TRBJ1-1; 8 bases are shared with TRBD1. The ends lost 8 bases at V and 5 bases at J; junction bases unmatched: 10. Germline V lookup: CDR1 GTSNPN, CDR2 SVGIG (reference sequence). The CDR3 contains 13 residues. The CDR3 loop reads CAGGVRGRTEAFF. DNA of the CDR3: TGTGCCGGCGGAGTCAGGGGGCGGACTGAAGCTTTCTTT.

Written as DNA, the CDR3 is TGTGCCAGCAGTCCCCGGGAGGCCGGGGAGCTGTTTTTT. The encoded protein is CASSPREAGELFF. This chain uses TRBV6-2 or TRBV6-3 with TRBJ2-2, with TRBD2 identical over 7 bases. Germline assignment: CDR1 MNHEY and CDR2 SVGEGT. The CDR3 length is 13 residues. J was trimmed by 6 bases and V by 5 bases; bases with no gene match: 3.

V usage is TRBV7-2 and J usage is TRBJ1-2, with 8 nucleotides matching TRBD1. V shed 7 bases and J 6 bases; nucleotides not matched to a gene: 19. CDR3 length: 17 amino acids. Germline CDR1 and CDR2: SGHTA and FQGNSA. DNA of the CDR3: TGTGCCAGCAACCCATCAAGTGGGTCCAGGGGGCGGAATGGCTACACCTTC. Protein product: CASNPSSGSRGRNGYTF.

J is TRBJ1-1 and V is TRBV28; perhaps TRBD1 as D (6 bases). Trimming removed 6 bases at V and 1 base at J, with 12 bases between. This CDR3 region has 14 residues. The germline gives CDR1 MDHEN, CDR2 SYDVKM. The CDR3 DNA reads TGTGCCAGCAGAACAACAGGGACGAACACTGAAGCTTTCTTT. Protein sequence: CASRTTGTNTEAFF.

This CDR3 reads CASSEGHAKNIQYF. CDR3 nucleotides: TGTGCCAGCAGTGAGGGACATGCCAAAAACATTCAGTACTTC. V is TRBV6-1 and J is TRBJ2-4; D is possibly TRBD1 (6 bases). Trimming took off 3 bases at V and 1 base at J, with 7 bases between the two ends. Germline CDR1 MNHNS, CDR2 SASEGT. This CDR3 contains 14 residues.

The CDR3 DNA follows: TGTGCCAGCAGCTTAATAGCGGGCACTGAAGCTTTCTTT. It codes for CASSLIAGTEAFF. The chain employs TRBV7-9 and TRBJ1-1; D gene uncertain. V lost 2 bases and J lost 4, with 8 bases in between. This CDR3 region has 13 residues. Germline V gene lookup returns CDR1 SEHNR and CDR2 FQNEAQ (reference sequence).

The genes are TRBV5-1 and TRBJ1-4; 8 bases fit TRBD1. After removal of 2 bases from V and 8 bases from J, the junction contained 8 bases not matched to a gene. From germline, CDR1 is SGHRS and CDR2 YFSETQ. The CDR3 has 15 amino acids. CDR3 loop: CASSFGDRGDEKLFF. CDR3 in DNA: TGCGCCAGCAGCTTTGGAGACAGGGGAGACGAAAAACTGTTTTTT. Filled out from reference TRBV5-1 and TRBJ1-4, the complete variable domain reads KAGVTQTPRYLIKTRGQQVTLSCSPISGHRSVSWYQQTPGQGLQFLFEYFSETQRNKGNFPGRFSGRQFSNSRSEMNVSTLELGDSALYLCASSFGDRGDEKLFFGSGTQLSVL.

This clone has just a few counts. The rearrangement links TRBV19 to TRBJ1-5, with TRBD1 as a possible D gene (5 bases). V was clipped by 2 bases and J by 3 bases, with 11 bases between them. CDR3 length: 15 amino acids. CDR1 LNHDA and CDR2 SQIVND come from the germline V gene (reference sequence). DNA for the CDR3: TGTGCCAGTAGTATACAGGGCCTTAACAATCAGCCCCAGCATTTT. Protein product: CASSIQGLNNQPQHF.

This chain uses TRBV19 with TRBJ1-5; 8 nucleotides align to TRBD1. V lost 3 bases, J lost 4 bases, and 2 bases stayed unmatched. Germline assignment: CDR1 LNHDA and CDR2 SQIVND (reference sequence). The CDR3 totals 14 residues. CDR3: CASSIRTGNQPQHF. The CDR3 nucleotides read TGTGCCAGTAGTATCCGGACAGGGAATCAGCCCCAGCATTTT. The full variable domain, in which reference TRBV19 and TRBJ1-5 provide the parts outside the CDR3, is DGGITQSPKYLFRKEGQNVTLSCEQNLNHDAMYWYRQDPGQGLRLIYYSQIVNDFQKGDIAEGYSVSREKKESFPLTVTSAQKNPTAFYLCASSIRTGNQPQHFGDGTRLSIL.

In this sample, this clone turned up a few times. The CDR3: CASKGGADYGYTF. The CDR3 DNA is TGTGCCAGCAAGGGGGGGGCGGACTATGGCTACACCTTC. This chain connects TRBV28 to TRBJ1-2, with D tentatively TRBD1 (6 bases). V shed 7 bases and J shed 3 bases, with 12 bases lying between them. The V gene's germline CDR1 is MDHEN and CDR2 SYDVKM. The CDR3 has 13 residues.

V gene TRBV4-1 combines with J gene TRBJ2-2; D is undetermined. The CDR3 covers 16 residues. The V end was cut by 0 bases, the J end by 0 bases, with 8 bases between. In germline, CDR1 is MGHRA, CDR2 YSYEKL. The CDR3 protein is CASSQEGFTNTGELFF. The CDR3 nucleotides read TGCGCCAGCAGCCAAGAGGGCTTTACGAACACCGGGGAGCTGTTTTTT.

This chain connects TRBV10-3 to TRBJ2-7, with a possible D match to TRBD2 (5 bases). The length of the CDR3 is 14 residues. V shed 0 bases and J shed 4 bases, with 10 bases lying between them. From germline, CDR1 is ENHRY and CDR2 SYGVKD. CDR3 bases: TGTGCCATCAGTGAGTCGGGAGCTCGGTACGAGCAGTACTTC. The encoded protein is CAISESGARYEQYF.

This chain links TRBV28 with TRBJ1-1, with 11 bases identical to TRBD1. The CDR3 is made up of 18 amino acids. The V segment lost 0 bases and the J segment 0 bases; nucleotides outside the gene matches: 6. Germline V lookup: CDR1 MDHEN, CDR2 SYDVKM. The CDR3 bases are TGTGCCAGCAGTTTATGGGGACAGGGGGGGAGAATGAACACTGAAGCTTTCTTT. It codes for CASSLWGQGGRMNTEAFF.

The DNA for the CDR3 is TGCAGCGTTGCACAGGGGAACACTGAAGCTTTCTTT. Residues: CSVAQGNTEAFF. This chain joins TRBV29-1 and TRBJ1-1; TRBD1 might be the D (6 bases). The CDR3 has 12 residues. Per germline, CDR1 SQVTM and CDR2 ANQGSEA. V was cut by 4 bases and J by 1 base, with 7 bases left in between.

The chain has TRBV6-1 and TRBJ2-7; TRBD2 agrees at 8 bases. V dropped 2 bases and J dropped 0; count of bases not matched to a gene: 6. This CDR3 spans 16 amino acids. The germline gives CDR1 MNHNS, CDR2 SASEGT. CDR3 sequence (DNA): TGTGCCAGCAGTGAATTTCCGGGAGGGAGCTCCTACGAGCAGTACTTC. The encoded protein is CASSEFPGGSSYEQYF.

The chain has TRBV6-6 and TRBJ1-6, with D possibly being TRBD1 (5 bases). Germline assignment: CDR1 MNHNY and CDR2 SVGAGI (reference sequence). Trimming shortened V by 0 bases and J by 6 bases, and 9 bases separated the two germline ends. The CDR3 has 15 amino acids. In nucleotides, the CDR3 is TGTGCCAGCAGTTACTCGGGGGGTCGTAATTCACCCCTCCACTTT. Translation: CASSYSGGRNSPLHF.